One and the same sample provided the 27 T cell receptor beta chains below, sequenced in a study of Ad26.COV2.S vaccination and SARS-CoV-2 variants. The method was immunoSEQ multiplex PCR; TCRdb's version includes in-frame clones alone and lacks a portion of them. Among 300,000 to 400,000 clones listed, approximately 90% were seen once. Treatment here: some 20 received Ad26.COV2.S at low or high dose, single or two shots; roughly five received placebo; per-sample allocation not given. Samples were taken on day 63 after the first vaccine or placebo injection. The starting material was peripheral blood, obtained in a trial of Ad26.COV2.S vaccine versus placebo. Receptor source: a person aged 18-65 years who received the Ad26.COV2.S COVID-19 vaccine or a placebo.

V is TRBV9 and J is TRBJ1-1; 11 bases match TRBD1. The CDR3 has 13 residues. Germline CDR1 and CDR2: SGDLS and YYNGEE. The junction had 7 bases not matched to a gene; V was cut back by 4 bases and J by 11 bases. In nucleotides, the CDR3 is TGTGCCAGCAGCCCCGGGACAGGGGGAAATGCTTTCTTT. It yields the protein CASSPGTGGNAFF.

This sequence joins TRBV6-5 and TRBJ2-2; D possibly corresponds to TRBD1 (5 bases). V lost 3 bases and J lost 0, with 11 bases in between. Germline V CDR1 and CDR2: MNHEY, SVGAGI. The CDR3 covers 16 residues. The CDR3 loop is CASSYTGPANTGELFF. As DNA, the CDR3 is TGTGCCAGCAGTTATACAGGACCAGCGAACACCGGGGAGCTGTTTTTT.

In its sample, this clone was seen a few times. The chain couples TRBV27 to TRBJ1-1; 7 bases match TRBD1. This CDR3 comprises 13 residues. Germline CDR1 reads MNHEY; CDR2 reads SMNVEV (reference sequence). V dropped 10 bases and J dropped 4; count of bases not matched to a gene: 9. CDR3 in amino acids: CATIGGGGTEAFF. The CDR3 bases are TGTGCCACCATAGGGGGCGGTGGCACTGAAGCTTTCTTT.

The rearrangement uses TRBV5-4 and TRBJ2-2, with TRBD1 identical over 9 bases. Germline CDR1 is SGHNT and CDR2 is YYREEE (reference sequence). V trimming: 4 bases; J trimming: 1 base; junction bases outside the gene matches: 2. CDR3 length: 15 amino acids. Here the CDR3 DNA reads TGTGCCAGCAGCCGGGACAGGGAGAACACCGGGGAGCTGTTTTTT. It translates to CASSRDRENTGELFF.

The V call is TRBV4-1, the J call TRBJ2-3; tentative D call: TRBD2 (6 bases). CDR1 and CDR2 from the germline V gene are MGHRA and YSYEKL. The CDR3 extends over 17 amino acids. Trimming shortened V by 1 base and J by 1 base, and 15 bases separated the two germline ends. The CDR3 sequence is CASSQGPLARGTDTQYF. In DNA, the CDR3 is TGCGCCAGCAGCCAAGGACCTCTAGCGAGGGGCACAGATACGCAGTATTTT.

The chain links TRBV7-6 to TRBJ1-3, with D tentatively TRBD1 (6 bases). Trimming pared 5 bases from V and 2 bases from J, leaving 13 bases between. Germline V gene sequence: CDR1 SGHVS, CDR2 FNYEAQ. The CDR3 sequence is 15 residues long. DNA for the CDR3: TGTGCCAGCAGCCCCCGGGGGCTTCCTGGAAACACCATATATTTT. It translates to CASSPRGLPGNTIYF.

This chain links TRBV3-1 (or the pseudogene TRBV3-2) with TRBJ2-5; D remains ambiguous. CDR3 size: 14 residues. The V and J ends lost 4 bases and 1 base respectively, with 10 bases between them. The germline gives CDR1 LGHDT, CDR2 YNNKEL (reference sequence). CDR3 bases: TGTGCCAGCAGCCTTTTGCCGAGCCAAGAGACCCAGTACTTC. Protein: CASSLLPSQETQYF.

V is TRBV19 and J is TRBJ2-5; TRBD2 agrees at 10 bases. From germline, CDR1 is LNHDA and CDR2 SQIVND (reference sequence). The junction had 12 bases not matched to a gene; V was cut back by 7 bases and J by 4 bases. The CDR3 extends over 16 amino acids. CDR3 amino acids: CASTPRSGGAVETQYF. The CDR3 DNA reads TGTGCCAGTACCCCGAGGAGCGGGGGGGCTGTAGAGACCCAGTACTTC. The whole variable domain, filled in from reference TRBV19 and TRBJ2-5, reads DGGITQSPKYLFRKEGQNVTLSCEQNLNHDAMYWYRQDPGQGLRLIYYSQIVNDFQKGDIAEGYSVSREKKESFPLTVTSAQKNPTAFYLCASTPRSGGAVETQYFGPGTRLLVL.

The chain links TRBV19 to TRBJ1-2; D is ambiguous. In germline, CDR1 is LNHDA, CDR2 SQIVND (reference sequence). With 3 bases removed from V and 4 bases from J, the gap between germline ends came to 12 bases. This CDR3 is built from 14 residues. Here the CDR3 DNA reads TGTGCCAGTAGTATCGGGCCAGCGACCTATGGCTACACCTTC. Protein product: CASSIGPATYGYTF.

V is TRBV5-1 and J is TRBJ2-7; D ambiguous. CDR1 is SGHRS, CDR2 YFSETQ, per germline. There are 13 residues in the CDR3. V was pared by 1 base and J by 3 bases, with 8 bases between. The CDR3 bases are TGCGCCAGCAGCTTGACACCCAACTACGAGCAGTACTTC. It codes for CASSLTPNYEQYF. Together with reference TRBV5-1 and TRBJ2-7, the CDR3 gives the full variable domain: KAGVTQTPRYLIKTRGQQVTLSCSPISGHRSVSWYQQTPGQGLQFLFEYFSETQRNKGNFPGRFSGRQFSNSRSEMNVSTLELGDSALYLCASSLTPNYEQYFGPGTRLTVT.

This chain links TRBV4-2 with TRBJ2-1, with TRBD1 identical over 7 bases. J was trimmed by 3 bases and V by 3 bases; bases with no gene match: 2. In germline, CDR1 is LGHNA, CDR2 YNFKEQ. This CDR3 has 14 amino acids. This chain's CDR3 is CASSHGQDYNEQFF. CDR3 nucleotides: TGTGCCAGCAGCCACGGACAGGACTACAATGAGCAGTTCTTC.

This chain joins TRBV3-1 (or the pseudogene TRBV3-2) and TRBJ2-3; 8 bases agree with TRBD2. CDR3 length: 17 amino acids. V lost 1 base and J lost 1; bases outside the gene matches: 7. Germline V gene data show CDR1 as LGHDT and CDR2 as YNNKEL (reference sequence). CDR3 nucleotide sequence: TGTGCCAGCAGCCAAGGTCCCCTTAGCGGGGGCACAGATACGCAGTATTTT. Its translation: CASSQGPLSGGTDTQYF.

The CDR3 DNA is TGTGCCAGCAGCGTAGTCAGTCAGGGTTACACTGAAGCTTTCTTT. This translates into CASSVVSQGYTEAFF. The V call is TRBV9, the J call TRBJ1-1; tentatively, D is TRBD1 (5 bases). The CDR3 is 15 amino acids. Germline loops: CDR1 SGDLS, CDR2 YYNGEE. The V end was cut by 0 bases, the J end by 3 bases, with 12 bases between.

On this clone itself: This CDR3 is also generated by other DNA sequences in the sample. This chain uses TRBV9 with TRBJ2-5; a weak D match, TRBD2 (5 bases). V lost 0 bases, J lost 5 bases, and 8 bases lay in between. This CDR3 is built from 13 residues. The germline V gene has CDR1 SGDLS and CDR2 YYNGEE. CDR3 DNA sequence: TGTGCCAGCAGCGTAGGTGGGGAGGAGACCCAGTACTTC. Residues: CASSVGGEETQYF.

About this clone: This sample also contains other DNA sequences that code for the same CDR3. The CDR3 here is CASSLSGSYNEQFF. The CDR3 coding sequence is TGTGCCAGCAGTCTTAGCGGTTCCTACAATGAGCAGTTCTTC. The chain couples TRBV3-1 (or the pseudogene TRBV3-2) to TRBJ2-1; D is perhaps TRBD2 (6 bases). The CDR3 has 14 amino acids. Between the trimmed V and J ends, which lost 6 bases and 1 base, there was a span of 10 bases. Germline CDR1 LGHDT, CDR2 YNNKEL (reference sequence).

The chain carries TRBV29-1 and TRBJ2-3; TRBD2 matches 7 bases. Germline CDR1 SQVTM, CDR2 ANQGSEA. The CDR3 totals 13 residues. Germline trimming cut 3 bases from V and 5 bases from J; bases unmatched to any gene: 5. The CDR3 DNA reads TGCAGCGTTGATTCCCCGGGGGGAGATACGCAGTATTTT. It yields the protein CSVDSPGGDTQYF.

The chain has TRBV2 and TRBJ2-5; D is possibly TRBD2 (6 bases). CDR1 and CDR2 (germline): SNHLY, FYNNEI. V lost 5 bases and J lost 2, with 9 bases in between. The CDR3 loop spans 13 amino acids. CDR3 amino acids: CASSSGLQETQYF. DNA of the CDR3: TGTGCCAGCAGTTCAGGACTACAAGAGACCCAGTACTTC.

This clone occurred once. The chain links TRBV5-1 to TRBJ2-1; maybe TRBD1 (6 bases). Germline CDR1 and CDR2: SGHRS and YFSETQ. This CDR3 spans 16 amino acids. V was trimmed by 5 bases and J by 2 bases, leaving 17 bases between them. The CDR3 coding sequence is TGCGCCAGCAGTCCGAACCAGGGGATGACCTACAATGAGCAGTTCTTC. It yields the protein CASSPNQGMTYNEQFF.

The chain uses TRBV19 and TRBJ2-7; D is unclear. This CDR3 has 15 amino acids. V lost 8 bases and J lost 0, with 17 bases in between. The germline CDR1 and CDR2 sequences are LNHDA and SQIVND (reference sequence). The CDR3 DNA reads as TGTGCCAGTTCACCTCGACATCTGAGCTCCTACGAGCAGTACTTC. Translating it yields CASSPRHLSSYEQYF.

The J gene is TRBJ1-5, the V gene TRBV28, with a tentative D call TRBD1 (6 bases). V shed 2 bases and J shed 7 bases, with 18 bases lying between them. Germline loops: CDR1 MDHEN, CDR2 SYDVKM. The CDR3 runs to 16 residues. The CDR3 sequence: CASSLGGGRPPQPQHF. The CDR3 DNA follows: TGTGCCAGCAGTTTAGGGGGGGGGCGCCCCCCCCAGCCCCAGCATTTT. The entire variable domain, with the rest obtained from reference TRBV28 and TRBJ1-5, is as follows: DVKVTQSSRYLVKRTGEKVFLECVQDMDHENMFWYRQDPGLGLRLIYFSYDVKMKEKGDIPEGYSVSREKKERFSLILESASTNQTSMYLCASSLGGGRPPQPQHFGDGTRLSIL.

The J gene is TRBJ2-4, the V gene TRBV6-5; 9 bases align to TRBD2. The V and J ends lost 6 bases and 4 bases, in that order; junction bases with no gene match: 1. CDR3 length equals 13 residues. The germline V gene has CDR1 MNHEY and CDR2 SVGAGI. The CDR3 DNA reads TGTGCCAGCAGGACTAGCGGTAAAAACATTCAGTACTTC. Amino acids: CASRTSGKNIQYF.

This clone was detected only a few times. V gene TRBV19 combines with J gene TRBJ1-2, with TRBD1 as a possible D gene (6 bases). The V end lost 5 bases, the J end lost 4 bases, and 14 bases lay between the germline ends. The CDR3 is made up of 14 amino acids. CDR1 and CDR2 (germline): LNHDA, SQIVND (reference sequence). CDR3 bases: TGTGCCAGTAGTGCTTACAGGGAGATCTATGGCTACACCTTC. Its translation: CASSAYREIYGYTF.

CDR3 in DNA: TGTGCCAGCAGGCCGGGACAAGACCAAGAGACCCAGTACTTC. Protein product: CASRPGQDQETQYF. The chain is built from TRBV5-4 and TRBJ2-5; tentatively, D is TRBD1 (6 bases). CDR1 is SGHNT, CDR2 YYREEE, per germline (reference sequence). The CDR3 sequence is 14 residues long. Trimming removed 5 bases at V and 0 bases at J, with 11 bases between. The whole variable domain, filled in from reference TRBV5-4 and TRBJ2-5, reads ETGVTQSPTHLIKTRGQQVTLRCSSQSGHNTVSWYQQALGQGPQFIFQYYREEENGRGNFPPRFSGLQFPNYSSELNVNALELDDSALYLCASRPGQDQETQYFGPGTRLLVL.

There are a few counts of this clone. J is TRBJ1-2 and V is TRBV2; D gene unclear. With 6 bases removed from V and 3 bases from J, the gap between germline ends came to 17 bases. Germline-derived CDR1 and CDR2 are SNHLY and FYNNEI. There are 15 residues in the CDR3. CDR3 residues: CASSPLYREDYGYTF. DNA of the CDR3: TGTGCCAGCAGCCCCCTCTACCGGGAGGACTATGGCTACACCTTC.

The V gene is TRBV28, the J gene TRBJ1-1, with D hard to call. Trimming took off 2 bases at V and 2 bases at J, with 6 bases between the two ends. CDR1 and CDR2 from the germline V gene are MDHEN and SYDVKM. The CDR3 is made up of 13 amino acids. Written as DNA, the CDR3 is TGTGCCAGCAGTTTAGTGGGAAACACTGAAGCTTTCTTT. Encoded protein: CASSLVGNTEAFF.

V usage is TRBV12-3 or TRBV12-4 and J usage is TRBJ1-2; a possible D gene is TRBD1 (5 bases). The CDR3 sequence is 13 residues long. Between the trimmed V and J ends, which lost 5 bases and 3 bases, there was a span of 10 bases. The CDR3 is CASSGTGYYGYTF. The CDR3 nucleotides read TGTGCCAGCAGTGGGACGGGCTACTATGGCTACACCTTC.

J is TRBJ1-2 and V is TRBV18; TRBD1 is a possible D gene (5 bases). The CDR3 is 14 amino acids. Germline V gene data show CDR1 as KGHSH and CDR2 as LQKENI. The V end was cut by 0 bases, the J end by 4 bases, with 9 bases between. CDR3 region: CASSPPGTGYGYTF. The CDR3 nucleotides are TGTGCCAGCTCACCACCGGGGACGGGCTATGGCTACACCTTC.